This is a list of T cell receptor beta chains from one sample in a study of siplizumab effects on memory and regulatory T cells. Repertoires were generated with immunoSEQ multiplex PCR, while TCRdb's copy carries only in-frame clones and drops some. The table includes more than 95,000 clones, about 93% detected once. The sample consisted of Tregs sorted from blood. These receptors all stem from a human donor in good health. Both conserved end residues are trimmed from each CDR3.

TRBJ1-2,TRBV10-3,ATTDRDQTYYGYT
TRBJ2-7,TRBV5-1,ASSSNVGYEQY
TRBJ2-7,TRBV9,ASSVGSEWVYEQY
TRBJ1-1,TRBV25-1,ASSESTGFAEAF
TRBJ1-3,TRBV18,ASSPQVWASGNTIY
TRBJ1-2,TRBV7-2,ASSPRQGGGYT
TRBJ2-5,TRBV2,ASSVLETQY
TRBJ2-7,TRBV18,ASSPTTGYRDEQY
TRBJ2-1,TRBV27,ASSPGTSGYNEQF
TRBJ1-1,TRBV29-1,SVAGTPITNTEAF
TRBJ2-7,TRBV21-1,ASNQAGGPYEQY
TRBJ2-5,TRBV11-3,ASSFGGRGEQY
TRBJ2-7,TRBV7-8,ASSPLSYEQY
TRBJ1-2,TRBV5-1,ASSLAVGYGYT
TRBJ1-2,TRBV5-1,ASSSSRDRGDYT
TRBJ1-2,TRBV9,ASSVGADRNYGYT